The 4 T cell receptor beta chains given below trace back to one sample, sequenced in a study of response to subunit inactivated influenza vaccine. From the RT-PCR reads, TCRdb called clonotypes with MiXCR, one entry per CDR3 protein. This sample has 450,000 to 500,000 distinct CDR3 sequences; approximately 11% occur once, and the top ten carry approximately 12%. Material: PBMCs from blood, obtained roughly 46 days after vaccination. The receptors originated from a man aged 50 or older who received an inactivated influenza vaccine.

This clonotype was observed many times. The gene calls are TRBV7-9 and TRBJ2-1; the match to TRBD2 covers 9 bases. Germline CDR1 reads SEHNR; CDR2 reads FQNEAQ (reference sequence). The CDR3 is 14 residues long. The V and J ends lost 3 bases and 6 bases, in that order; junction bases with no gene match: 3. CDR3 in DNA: TGTGCCAGCAGCTTCGCGGGAGGGTCCAATGAGCAGTTCTTC. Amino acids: CASSFAGGSNEQFF. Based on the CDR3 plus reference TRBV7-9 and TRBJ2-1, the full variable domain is DTGVSQNPRHKITKRGQNVTFRCDPISEHNRLYWYRQTLGQGPEFLTYFQNEAQLEKSRLLSDRFSAERPKGSFSTLEIQRTEQGDSAMYLCASSFAGGSNEQFFGPGTRLTVL.

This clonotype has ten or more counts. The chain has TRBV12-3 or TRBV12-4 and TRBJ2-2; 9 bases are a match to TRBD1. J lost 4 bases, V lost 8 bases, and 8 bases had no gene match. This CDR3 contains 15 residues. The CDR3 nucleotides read TGTGCCAGCCGGGGTATGACAGGGGGCACCGGGGAGCTGTTTTTT. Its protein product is CASRGMTGGTGELFF.

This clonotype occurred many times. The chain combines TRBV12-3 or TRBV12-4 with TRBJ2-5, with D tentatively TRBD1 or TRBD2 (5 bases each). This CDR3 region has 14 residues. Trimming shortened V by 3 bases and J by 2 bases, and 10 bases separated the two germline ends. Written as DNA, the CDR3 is TGTGCCAGCAGTTTCCGGGACCTTCAAGAGACCCAGTACTTC. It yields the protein CASSFRDLQETQYF.

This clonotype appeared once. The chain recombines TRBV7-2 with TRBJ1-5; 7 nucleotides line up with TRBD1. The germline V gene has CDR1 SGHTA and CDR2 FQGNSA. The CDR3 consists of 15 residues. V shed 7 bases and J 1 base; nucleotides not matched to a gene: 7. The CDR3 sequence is CASTRQGGSNQPQHF. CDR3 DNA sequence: TGTGCCAGCACCCGCCAGGGGGGAAGCAATCAGCCCCAGCATTTT. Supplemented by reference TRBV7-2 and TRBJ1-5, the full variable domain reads GAGVSQSPSNKVTEKGKDVELRCDPISGHTALYWYRQSLGQGLEFLIYFQGNSAPDKSGLPSDRFSAERTGGSVSTLTIQRTQQEDSAVYLCASTRQGGSNQPQHFGDGTRLSIL.